This is a list of T cell receptor beta chains from one sample in a study of blood T cell repertoires in COVID-19. The table came from immunoSEQ multiplex PCR; TCRdb's copy has only in-frame clones and leaves some out. Of some 350,000 clones listed, around nine tenths are singletons. Sequencing was done on a sample of peripheral blood. The source is a woman aged 18-30 years who had recovered from COVID-19. Each CDR3 is given with its conserved first and last residue. The D gene is left open where the match is weak. Clone size, where shown, is once, few, many, or a class for clones that have expanded.

v_gene	abundance	d_gene	j_gene	CDR3nt	CDR3aa
TRBV5-6	NA	NA	TRBJ1-2	TGTGCCACCACCTACGGCGGGCGAGGAGGCTACACCTTC	CATTYGGRGGYTF
TRBV5-1	NA	NA	TRBJ2-3	TGCGCCAGCAGCTTGGGACCAACAGGATCTAGCACAGATACGCAGTATTTT	CASSLGPTGSSTDTQYF
TRBV19	NA	NA	TRBJ2-1	TGTGCCGTCCGGTCCCAGGCTCAAAGCTCCTACAATGAGCAGTTCTTC	CAVRSQAQSSYNEQFF
TRBV19	NA	TRBD2	TRBJ2-3	TGTGCCAGTAGTATCGCTAGCGGGAGGGGCACAGATACGCAGTATTTT	CASSIASGRGTDTQYF
TRBV4-1	NA	TRBD1	TRBJ1-5	TGCGCCAGCAGCCACGGGACAGATAGCAATCAGCCCCAGCATTTT	CASSHGTDSNQPQHF
TRBV6-5	NA	TRBD1	TRBJ1-5	TGTGCCAGCAGACAGACAGGGGGCGATCAGCCCCAGCATTTT	CASRQTGGDQPQHF
TRBV6-5	NA	NA	TRBJ1-2	TGTGCCAGCAGTTACGGGGGGACCCGTCTTGATGGCTACACCTTC	CASSYGGTRLDGYTF
TRBV9	once	TRBD2	TRBJ2-5	TGTGCCAGCAGCGTAGGAGCTAGCGGGAGGGGCGAGACCCAGTACTTC	CASSVGASGRGETQYF
TRBV18	NA	TRBD1	TRBJ1-5	TGTGCCAGCTCACCGGCAGGGGGCAAGTTTCAGCCCCAGCATTTT	CASSPAGGKFQPQHF
TRBV4-3	NA	TRBD1	TRBJ1-6	TGCGCCAGCAGCGCGGGACAGTACGACTCACCCCTCCACTTT	CASSAGQYDSPLHF
TRBV27	NA	NA	TRBJ2-5	TGTGCCAGCAGTTTGGCCGACCAAGAGACCCAGTACTTC	CASSLADQETQYF
TRBV7-9	NA	NA	TRBJ1-5	TGTGCCAGCAGCGTCAATAATCAGCCCCAGCATTTT	CASSVNNQPQHF
TRBV6-2/TRBV6-3	NA	TRBD2	TRBJ2-5	TGTGCCAGCAGTGGGCCGGGACTAGGGAGAGAGACCCAGTACTTC	CASSGPGLGRETQYF
TRBV28	once	TRBD1	TRBJ1-1	TGTGCCAGCAGTTACCAGGGGGCCCAGGGCACTGAAGCTTTCTTT	CASSYQGAQGTEAFF
TRBV5-1	few	TRBD1	TRBJ1-4	TGCGCCAGCAGCCCTTACAGGGGCGAAAAACTGTTTTTT	CASSPYRGEKLFF
TRBV5-1	NA	NA	TRBJ2-2	TGCGCCAGCAGCTTGGTCCAGGGTTCCGGGGAGCTGTTTTTT	CASSLVQGSGELFF
TRBV2	once	NA	TRBJ2-1	TGTGCCAGCAGTGAATTAGCGGTGAGCTCCTACAATGAGCAGTTCTTC	CASSELAVSSYNEQFF